Detailed here is one TCR beta chain. The antigen this receptor binds is unknown. No much larger clonotype is one base removed from it; base qualities were not supplied. The data derive from a study of cytomegalovirus exposure and HLA in healthy donors (dated by TCRdb to about 2017). Broadly, across the study: According to an earlier analysis of 587 of the donors, about 179 million T cells yielded 90 million to 140 million unique TCR beta sequences and about 300 Gb of sequence data. An early release covering approximately 600 HLA-typed donors comprised about 300 gigabases of sequencing data and around 80 million unique TCR sequences. Among the approximately 430 genotyped donors, around 81% belonged to the genetic ancestry cluster associated with self-reported Caucasian donors. The study aimed to test whether cataloging public T cell receptors could reveal signatures of past pathogen exposure. The study used immunosequencing to profile the T cell repertoires of several hundred subjects and linked those repertoires to cytomegalovirus serostatus. Along with the approximately 620-subject first cohort, a separate validation cohort of around 110 different subjects was used. To predict cytomegalovirus infection status, the study combined high-throughput TCR immunosequencing, statistical association of individual TCRs with disease status, and machine learning. In a later analysis, previously published TCR beta repertoires from several hundred donors were re-analyzed and high-resolution HLA genotyping was added so that TCR occurrence patterns could be studied. The later analysis used no new phenotypic data to find candidate immune exposures, relying instead on TCR beta sequences and their occurrence across donors. To decide whether each TCR beta V gene segment behaved as functional or pseudogenic, an earlier analysis of over 500 of the donors relied on high-throughput TCR beta sequencing. Donor age, sex, ethnicity and CMV serostatus were compiled alongside the repertoire data. A later genetic analysis used genome-wide SNP genotypes for about 60% of the 666 donors, treating that subset as a discovery cohort. Every discovery cohort repertoire had been produced on one sequencing platform. HLA typing covered class I and class II loci at four-digit resolution. Typing coverage differed by locus: A, B, C, DRB1 and DQB1 were typed in about 620-630 donors, DQA1 in about 510, DPA1 in approximately 600, and DPB1 in 400 to 490. Because of strong linkage in the cohort, roughly five DR-DQ haplotypes were treated as single units for association and clustering. Among about 370 genotyped donors of the cohort, an average of roughly 230,000 unique TCR beta nucleotide sequences was sequenced per donor, of which about 18% were non-productive.

Libraries were made using the immunoSEQ multiplex PCR assay. The multiplex PCR relied on a mix of 60 forward primers for TCR Vbeta segments and 13 reverse primers for TCR Jbeta segments. Amplification of the CDR3 region of rearranged TCR beta genes was performed with a multiplex PCR assay on genomic DNA. Amplified TCR beta libraries were sequenced as 87-base-pair reads on the Illumina HiSeq System. From the authors' description of their analysis: Across the 500 to 700 repertoires, a later analysis counted 80 million or so unique TCR beta chains, some 11 million of which were shared by at least two donors. Raw reads were error-corrected and collapsed into unique sequences with a nearest-neighbor algorithm that merged closely related sequences to remove PCR and sequencing errors. CDR3 sequences were aligned to IMGT reference sequences to assign V, D and J gene segments. For a sequence to be retained, at least a six-nucleotide match to both a V gene segment and a J gene segment was required. A rearrangement was called productive if the CDR3 had no stop codons and remained in frame with V and J, and every other rearrangement was called non-productive. Following IMGT convention, CDR3 was defined as the stretch from the second conserved V-encoded cysteine to the conserved J-encoded phenylalanine. In an earlier analysis of 550 to 650 of the donors, sequences lacking an unambiguous match to a single V gene segment were excluded. In an earlier analysis of some 590 of the donors, a V segment was called functional when productive rearrangements were above 56.7%, and segregating when the standard deviation between donors exceeded 5%. A statistical classification framework was developed to diagnose cytomegalovirus status using the catalog of TCR beta chain sequences. V and J gene assignment, in a later analysis, came from comparing TCR nucleotide sequences with IMGT/GENE-DB human TR gene sequences. In a later analysis, CDR3 sequences and most-parsimonious VDJ recombination scenarios were assigned using the TCRdist pipeline. In a later analysis, each TCR beta chain was defined by its CDR3 amino acid sequence together with its V-gene family, and reads without a unique V-gene family were excluded. To address suspected cross-contamination and a sequencing artifact, a later analysis removed several hundred highly shared, low-generation-probability nucleotide sequences. For each public chain, a later analysis derived a clonal expansion index from normalized ranks of inferred template counts within each repertoire. In a later analysis, generation probabilities were computed with a VDJ recombination model fitted to out-of-frame rearrangements, and the resulting probabilities were checked against IGoR. In a later analysis, TCR-TCR, TCR-HLA and TCR-CMV co-occurrence was scored with hypergeometric tests, and a repertoire-size bias correction was applied to TCR pairs. In a later analysis, false discovery rates were estimated by permuting HLA or CMV assignments 20 times. In a later analysis, co-occurring TCRs were grouped using DBSCAN, with TCRdist sequence similarity added in when clustering inside HLA-allele-positive subsets. Repertoires with fewer than 30,000 or more than 120,000 public chains were left out of co-occurrence clustering, as were a handful of repertoires with anomalous nucleotide sharing. Drawn from immuneACCESS, this table holds only the in-frame rearrangements with V and J called that TCRdb kept. Clones are partly lost; checked studies trace under half to an unresolved V gene and leave the rest unexplained. Clone size and V and J calls were adopted from that table, with D and trimming inferred from the DNA. This sample comprises 120,000 or so clones, about 74% of them detected only once. The top ten clones comprise about 3.4% of the sample.

The CDR3 sequence holds 14 residues, the cysteine and phenylalanine included. Only the CDR3 part of the read is kept: 42 bases, read in frame from the first base. Deletion took 1 base off V and 1 base off J, with a span of 7 bases between the germline ends. CDR1 and CDR2 were assigned from the germline V gene as SGHAT and FQNNGV. Overall study results and their limits: Most TCR sequences were seen in very few donors, while some public TCRs were found in many individuals. In the study, around 150 TCR beta chains were listed as associated with cytomegalovirus. An earlier analysis of 587 of the donors showed that most TCR beta V segments appeared in productive rearrangements either about 90% or about 30% of the time, which broadly matched IMGT annotations. Strong co-occurrence of HLA alleles, especially DR and DQ, made assigning TCR associations to individual alleles difficult. A later genetic analysis reported fewer N-insertions in productive TCRs among donors in an Asian-associated ancestry cluster than the roughly 640-donor mean. According to a later analysis, TCR association rates differed among HLA loci, with DRB1 alleles showing the most associated TCRs and HLA-C alleles showing the fewest. For the cohort, immune exposure information was limited to CMV serostatus. According to a later analysis, most CMV-associated TCR beta chains appeared to be HLA-restricted, and the HLA associations seemed to be driven largely by CMV exposure. Presence/absence analyses assumed roughly uniform sequencing depth across donors, an assumption that may not hold. Roughly 17 rarely observed V segments, including chromosome 9 orphons, were excluded from the earlier analysis of some 590 of the donors because counts were too low. A later analysis reported that several top co-occurrence clusters appeared linked to parvovirus B19, influenza, CMV and Epstein-Barr virus. According to the authors, the approach could potentially be generalized to other disease states and immunological phenotypes. In a later analysis, 15,000 to 20,000 TCR beta sequences were associated with specific HLA alleles at a false discovery rate of 0.05. Linkage disequilibrium might explain the correlated functional status among segregating V segments, but an unknown experimental factor could not be excluded. Because the 87-base-pair reads could not distinguish some IMGT-functional V segments, including TRBV6-2 and TRBV6-3, those segments were excluded. A further reported finding was that TCR beta sequences accurately predicted the HLA-A and HLA-B alleles for most subjects in the first cohort. The classifier was reported to diagnose cytomegalovirus status with high specificity and sensitivity in both the original cohort and the validation cohort. A later analysis found that HLA-associated TCR beta chains were more clonally expanded and had lower generation probabilities than equally common non-associated chains. An association between a missense DCLRE1C variant and V-gene and J-gene trimming of TCR beta chains was found in a later genetic analysis and replicated in an independent cohort. Because HLA typing was unavailable for some donors at each locus, only the typed subset was used in association tests. In this cohort, only TCR beta chains were sequenced, and detectable features were limited by the absence of alpha or paired-chain data. A few of the identified cytomegalovirus-associated TCR beta chains were confirmed in vitro to be specific for cytomegalovirus antigens. A cluster of highly shared sequence variants was judged likely to represent a technical artifact of the sequencing pipeline.

The cohort comprised fewer than 750 healthy bone marrow donors. At the time of sampling, all cohort members were nominally healthy, though unrecorded immune exposures were likely present. The donor tested CMV seronegative and was one of the 352 seronegative cohort members. Every donor gave a peripheral blood sample, and the peripheral blood mononuclear cells from that sample were used for TCR beta sequencing. The Qiagen DNeasy Blood Extraction Kit was used to extract genomic DNA from the blood cell samples. This sequence originates from a man younger than 45 in good health and CMV-seronegative. The material sequenced was PBMCs. This receptor chain uses TRBV11-2 and TRBJ1-1; the D gene remains uncertain. CDR3 loop: CASSLGVQNTEAFF. The nucleotide sequence reads TGTGCCAGCAGCTTAGGTGTACAGAACACTGAAGCTTTCTTT.